Sequencing of this T cell receptor beta chain was carried out in a study of blood T cell repertoires in COVID-19. The wider study: The United States, Italy and Spain provided the acute and convalescent COVID-19 samples. PBMCs, B-cell-depleted T cells, or T cells were the source of the cDNA or gDNA that made up the material.

The CDR3 extends over 13 amino acids. Germline CDR1 LNHDA, CDR2 SQIVND (reference sequence). The junction had 0 bases not matched to a gene; V was cut back by 8 bases and J by 1 base. Followed longitudinally, the Seattle patients had been enrolled during active infection. As handled by the study authors: Estimation of nucleated cell counts was performed using reference gene primer amplification. Here immunoSEQ multiplex PCR was the method, and the copy in TCRdb shows in-frame clones only, minus some. V and J calls and clone size follow that table, whereas D and trimming were derived from the DNA. Of 97,000 or so clones listed, about nine tenths were seen once; the top ten hold around 2%.

This sequence was found in a woman in her 50s with COVID-19, enrolled during active disease. The sequencing input was peripheral blood. The chain is built from TRBV19 and TRBJ2-4; the match to TRBD1 covers 9 bases. The CDR3 sequence is CASGQGAKNIQYF. For the CDR3, the DNA is TGTGCCAGTGGACAGGGGGCCAAAAACATTCAGTACTTC.